This T cell receptor (beta chain) was recorded in a study of blood T cell repertoires in COVID-19. Study context: Samples representing acute and convalescent COVID-19 were sourced from the United States, Italy and Spain. From T cells, B-cell-depleted T cells, or PBMCs came the material, which was cDNA or gDNA.

Original analysis: Scientists estimated how many nucleated cells there were by amplifying reference gene primers. The protocol was immunoSEQ multiplex PCR, while the TCRdb copy is restricted to in-frame clones and leaves out a portion. Clone size and V and J calls were adopted from that table, with D and trimming inferred from the DNA. The data contain 65,000 to 80,000 clones, approximately 88% of them seen just once; the ten biggest clones take up 5.8%. From germline, CDR1 is SQVTM and CDR2 ANQGSEA. The CDR3 sequence is 13 residues long. V lost 5 bases and J lost 2, with 9 bases in between. This chain links TRBV29-1 with TRBJ1-4; D remains unclear. The source of this sequence is a man aged 50-59 years with active COVID-19. The sequencing sample was made of peripheral blood. The CDR3 coding sequence is TGCAGCGTTCTAGAGCGGACTAATGAAAAACTGTTTTTT. Its protein is CSVLERTNEKLFF.